This is a list of T cell receptor beta chains from one sample in a study of T cell responses to AZD1222 COVID-19 vaccine. Profiled with immunoSEQ multiplex PCR; TCRdb holds only in-frame clones, not every one. The data contain over 120,000 clones, 80% to 90% of them singletons. Sequencing was performed on peripheral blood, taken on day 0 of AZD1222 vaccination. Receptors originate from an adult in good health. Each CDR3 is given with its conserved first and last residue. The D gene is left open where the match is weak. Expanded clones are given a class, and other clones once, few, many or no size at all.

abundance: -; j_gene: TRBJ2-2; d_gene: -; v_gene: TRBV5-4; CDR3aa: CASSPWGANTGELFF; CDR3nt: TGTGCCAGCAGCCCCTGGGGTGCGAACACCGGGGAGCTGTTTTTT
abundance: -; j_gene: TRBJ2-7; d_gene: -; v_gene: TRBV19; CDR3aa: CASSIEANPYEQYF; CDR3nt: TGTGCCAGTAGTATAGAAGCGAATCCCTACGAGCAGTACTTC
abundance: -; j_gene: TRBJ1-1; d_gene: -; v_gene: TRBV9; CDR3aa: CASSVTPVTEAFF; CDR3nt: TGTGCCAGCAGCGTAACCCCCGTCACTGAAGCTTTCTTT
abundance: -; j_gene: TRBJ2-3; d_gene: -; v_gene: TRBV15; CDR3aa: CATSISSDTQYF; CDR3nt: TGTGCCACCAGCATTTCTTCAGATACGCAGTATTTT
abundance: -; j_gene: TRBJ1-2; d_gene: -; v_gene: TRBV5-1; CDR3aa: CASSMYLNREVYTF; CDR3nt: TGCGCCAGCAGCATGTACTTGAATAGGGAGGTCTACACCTTC
abundance: -; j_gene: TRBJ1-3; d_gene: TRBD1; v_gene: TRBV6-5; CDR3aa: CASSSSGGTGNTIYF; CDR3nt: TGTGCCAGCAGTTCTTCAGGGGGAACTGGAAACACCATATATTTT
abundance: -; j_gene: TRBJ2-2; d_gene: TRBD2; v_gene: TRBV5-6; CDR3aa: CASSPGAAGGLRDGELFF; CDR3nt: TGTGCCAGCAGCCCGGGGGCAGCGGGGGGGCTGAGAGACGGGGAGCTGTTTTTT
abundance: once; j_gene: TRBJ1-2; d_gene: -; v_gene: TRBV28; CDR3aa: CASQTPFYYGYTF; CDR3nt: TGTGCCAGCCAGACCCCATTCTACTATGGCTACACCTTC
abundance: once; j_gene: TRBJ1-2; d_gene: -; v_gene: TRBV5-6; CDR3aa: CASSLGQNYGYTF; CDR3nt: TGTGCCAGCAGCTTGGGACAGAACTATGGCTACACCTTC
abundance: -; j_gene: TRBJ1-2; d_gene: TRBD1; v_gene: TRBV28; CDR3aa: CASSLLGQGQGGYTF; CDR3nt: TGTGCCAGCAGTTTACTGGGACAGGGACAAGGTGGCTACACCTTC
abundance: -; j_gene: TRBJ1-4; d_gene: TRBD1; v_gene: TRBV7-9; CDR3aa: CASSSSDRGPEKLFF; CDR3nt: TGTGCCAGCAGCTCTTCGGACAGGGGCCCTGAAAAACTGTTTTTT
abundance: -; j_gene: TRBJ1-6; d_gene: TRBD1; v_gene: TRBV2; CDR3aa: CASSRLETGGARAYNSPLHF; CDR3nt: TGTGCCAGCAGTCGGTTAGAGACAGGGGGCGCCCGGGCCTATAATTCACCCCTCCACTTT
abundance: -; j_gene: TRBJ2-1; d_gene: -; v_gene: TRBV18; CDR3aa: CASSQKLEVYNEQFF; CDR3nt: TGTGCCAGCTCACAGAAACTCGAGGTGTACAATGAGCAGTTCTTC
abundance: once; j_gene: TRBJ2-1; d_gene: -; v_gene: TRBV6-2/TRBV6-3; CDR3aa: CASSPGTSGNEQFF; CDR3nt: TGTGCCAGCAGTCCCGGGACCTCGGGGAATGAGCAGTTCTTC
abundance: -; j_gene: TRBJ1-2; d_gene: -; v_gene: TRBV18; CDR3aa: CASSTVYSANYGYTF; CDR3nt: TGTGCCAGCTCAACCGTCTACAGCGCTAACTATGGCTACACCTTC
abundance: once; j_gene: TRBJ1-5; d_gene: -; v_gene: TRBV19; CDR3aa: CASSILGNNQPQHF; CDR3nt: TGTGCCAGTAGTATCCTGGGAAACAATCAGCCCCAGCATTTT
abundance: -; j_gene: TRBJ1-4; d_gene: -; v_gene: TRBV18; CDR3aa: CASSQGATNEKLFF; CDR3nt: TGTGCCAGCTCTCAGGGAGCAACTAATGAAAAACTGTTTTTT
abundance: once; j_gene: TRBJ1-1; d_gene: -; v_gene: TRBV27; CDR3aa: CASRTGQFTEAFF; CDR3nt: TGTGCCAGCAGAACAGGACAGTTCACTGAAGCTTTCTTT
abundance: -; j_gene: TRBJ2-7; d_gene: -; v_gene: TRBV10-3; CDR3aa: CAISGIQHGYYEQYF; CDR3nt: TGTGCCATCAGTGGAATCCAGCACGGCTATTACGAGCAGTACTTC
abundance: few; j_gene: TRBJ2-7; d_gene: -; v_gene: TRBV25-1; CDR3aa: CASSRRDSYEQYF; CDR3nt: TGTGCCAGCAGTCGACGAGATTCCTACGAGCAGTACTTC
abundance: -; j_gene: TRBJ2-7; d_gene: -; v_gene: TRBV30; CDR3aa: CAWSAGRRLYF; CDR3nt: TGTGCCTGGAGCGCCGGGAGAAGGCTGTACTTC
abundance: -; j_gene: TRBJ2-1; d_gene: TRBD2; v_gene: TRBV14; CDR3aa: CASSQRLGLAGGSSYNEQFF; CDR3nt: TGTGCCAGCAGCCAAAGGTTGGGCCTAGCGGGGGGCAGCTCCTACAATGAGCAGTTCTTC
abundance: -; j_gene: TRBJ1-4; d_gene: -; v_gene: TRBV5-1; CDR3aa: CASSFIGTNEKLFF; CDR3nt: TGCGCCAGCAGCTTCATAGGGACTAATGAAAAACTGTTTTTT
abundance: -; j_gene: TRBJ2-6; d_gene: -; v_gene: TRBV5-1; CDR3aa: CASSSGGFGANVLTF; CDR3nt: TGCGCCAGCAGCTCCGGGGGCTTTGGGGCCAACGTCCTGACTTTC
abundance: medium-sized; j_gene: TRBJ1-1; d_gene: -; v_gene: TRBV5-1; CDR3aa: CASSPLSFTQNTEAFF; CDR3nt: TGCGCCAGCAGCCCCCTAAGCTTCACCCAGAACACTGAAGCTTTCTTT
abundance: -; j_gene: TRBJ1-6; d_gene: TRBD1; v_gene: TRBV14; CDR3aa: CASSQGLWTGASPLHF; CDR3nt: TGTGCCAGCAGCCAAGGCTTGTGGACAGGGGCTTCACCCCTCCACTTT
abundance: -; j_gene: TRBJ2-4; d_gene: TRBD1; v_gene: TRBV18; CDR3aa: CASSLQGSLNIQYF; CDR3nt: TGTGCCAGCTCACTACAGGGGTCCCTCAACATTCAGTACTTC
abundance: -; j_gene: TRBJ1-2; d_gene: -; v_gene: TRBV30; CDR3aa: CAWSEVSGPYGYTF; CDR3nt: TGTGCCTGGAGTGAGGTGTCCGGTCCCTATGGCTACACCTTC
abundance: -; j_gene: TRBJ2-7; d_gene: -; v_gene: TRBV30; CDR3aa: CAWSGQFLNEQYF; CDR3nt: TGTGCCTGGAGTGGGCAGTTCCTGAACGAGCAGTACTTC
abundance: -; j_gene: TRBJ1-5; d_gene: -; v_gene: TRBV7-6; CDR3aa: CASSQGGNQPQHF; CDR3nt: TGTGCCAGCAGCCAAGGGGGCAATCAGCCCCAGCATTTT
abundance: -; j_gene: TRBJ2-1; d_gene: TRBD2; v_gene: TRBV2; CDR3aa: CASSEGGYSYNEQFF; CDR3nt: TGTGCCAGCAGTGAGGGAGGGTACTCCTACAATGAGCAGTTCTTC
abundance: -; j_gene: TRBJ2-3; d_gene: TRBD2; v_gene: TRBV3-1/TRBV3-2; CDR3aa: CASSRLAGGATDTQYF; CDR3nt: TGTGCCAGCAGTCGACTAGCGGGAGGAGCCACAGATACGCAGTATTTT
abundance: once; j_gene: TRBJ1-5; d_gene: TRBD1; v_gene: TRBV5-6; CDR3aa: CASSSSRDRGGYQPQHF; CDR3nt: TGTGCCAGCAGCTCCTCCAGGGACAGGGGGGGGTATCAGCCCCAGCATTTT
abundance: -; j_gene: TRBJ2-5; d_gene: -; v_gene: TRBV7-8; CDR3aa: CASISLEGPRETQYF; CDR3nt: TGTGCCAGTATAAGCCTGGAAGGGCCTAGGGAGACCCAGTACTTC
abundance: -; j_gene: TRBJ2-1; d_gene: TRBD2; v_gene: TRBV4-2; CDR3aa: CASSQDVSGAYNEQFF; CDR3nt: TGTGCCAGCAGCCAAGATGTTAGCGGGGCCTACAATGAGCAGTTCTTC
abundance: -; j_gene: TRBJ2-2; d_gene: -; v_gene: TRBV27; CDR3aa: CASRDGMGNTGELFF; CDR3nt: TGTGCCAGCAGGGACGGGATGGGGAACACCGGGGAGCTGTTTTTT
abundance: few; j_gene: TRBJ2-7; d_gene: TRBD2; v_gene: TRBV10-3; CDR3aa: CAISEPTLAVYEQYF; CDR3nt: TGTGCCATCAGTGAGCCAACACTAGCGGTCTACGAGCAGTACTTC
abundance: few; j_gene: TRBJ1-5; d_gene: -; v_gene: TRBV7-9; CDR3aa: CASSLGQSSGNQPQHF; CDR3nt: TGTGCCAGCAGCTTGGGGCAGAGCAGCGGCAATCAGCCCCAGCATTTT
abundance: -; j_gene: TRBJ1-3; d_gene: -; v_gene: TRBV5-1; CDR3aa: CASSLRAGDGNTIYF; CDR3nt: TGCGCCAGCAGCTTGCGAGCGGGGGATGGAAACACCATATATTTT
abundance: -; j_gene: TRBJ2-3; d_gene: -; v_gene: TRBV12-3/TRBV12-4; CDR3aa: CASSITDTQYF; CDR3nt: TGTGCCAGCAGTATAACAGATACGCAGTATTTT
abundance: -; j_gene: TRBJ1-3; d_gene: -; v_gene: TRBV6-5; CDR3aa: CASSYRNGNTIYF; CDR3nt: TGTGCCAGCAGCTACAGAAACGGAAACACCATATATTTT